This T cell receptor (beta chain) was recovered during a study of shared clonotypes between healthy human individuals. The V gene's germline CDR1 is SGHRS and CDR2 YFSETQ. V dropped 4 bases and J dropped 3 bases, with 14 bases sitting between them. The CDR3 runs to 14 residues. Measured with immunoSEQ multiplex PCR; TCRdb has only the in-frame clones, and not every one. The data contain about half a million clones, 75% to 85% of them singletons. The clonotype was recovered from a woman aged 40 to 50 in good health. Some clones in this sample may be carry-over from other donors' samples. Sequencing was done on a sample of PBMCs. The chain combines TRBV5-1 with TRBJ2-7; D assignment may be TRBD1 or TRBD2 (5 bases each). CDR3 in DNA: TGCGCCAGCAGCGACCGGGACGCCCGCTACGAGCAGTACTTC. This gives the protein CASSDRDARYEQYF.